The present entry profiles one TCR beta chain with its context. Its antigen specificity is not known. This entry belongs to a study of human CD8 memory T cell subsets (dated by TCRdb to 2019 to 2021). Regarding the study in general: TCRbeta repertoires of stem-like (TSTEM), progenitor exhausted-like (TPEX) and effector memory CD8+ T cell subsets were compared to assess their clonal relationships. Several donors each provided TSTEM, TPEX and effector memory subsets, from which TCRbeta repertoires were obtained.

The research as a whole found: Both stem-like subsets shared clonotypes with effector memory cells, but TSTEM and TPEX repertoires overlapped minimally, suggesting distinct antigen spectra. Greater repertoire diversity in TSTEM than in TPEX subsets was suggested by Chao1 estimates, potentially reflecting a broader range of specificities. Only TCRbeta chains were sequenced, and repertoire comparisons rested on about 6 donors tested with paired t-tests and Bonferroni correction. Similarly high normalized Shannon-Wiener diversity was shown by TSTEM and TPEX subsets, whereas comparatively lower diversity was seen in effector memory subsets.

Peripheral blood mononuclear cells were isolated from healthy donor buffy coats by density gradient separation. Negative magnetic separation using EasySep or MojoSort CD8+ T cell isolation kits was how the study enriched total CD8+ T cells. An RNeasy Mini Kit was used to extract total RNA from duplicate vials of 150,000 sorted CD8+ T cells per subset. PBMCs were used either fresh or after cryopreservation in fetal bovine serum containing about 10% DMSO. Fluorescence-activated cell sorting on a FACSAria III was used to sort the CD8+ T cell subsets to purity. A Human TCR Profiling Kit was used to prepare UMI-labeled 5' RACE TCRbeta libraries. The same number of PCR cycles was used to prepare all TCRbeta libraries in parallel. In the authors' own workflow: Between roughly 2,700 and 18,000 functional CDR3beta clonotypes were contained in each TCRbeta library. MIGEC 1.2.9 was used for UMI extraction and consensus assembly, with at least three reads per UMI being required. MiXCR 3.0.3 was used to extract in-frame CDR3beta repertoires. After each sample was downsampled to 42,000 randomly selected UMIs, diversity metrics were computed in VDJtools 1.2.1. Repertoire overlap metrics D, R and F2 were calculated in VDJtools for the top 3,000 clones of each sample pair. Once TCRdb had reprocessed the reads, it stored one entry per CDR3 protein sequence and supplied no DNA. The V and J calls reflect TCRdb's pipeline rather than the authors' work. The table kept for this sample lists about 20,000 distinct CDR3 sequences. The top ten hold about 5% of the sample.

Sequencing was performed on CD8+ T cells from PBMCs. This TCR derives from a human donor in good health.

The CDR3 has the sequence CTSSQDRAGSSYNEQFF. The chain joins TRBV1 to TRBJ2-1; as DNA is missing, the TRBD2 call by TCRdb cannot be tested. TRBV1 counts as a pseudogene. Reading from cysteine to phenylalanine, the CDR3 counts 17 amino acids. There is no recorded DNA.